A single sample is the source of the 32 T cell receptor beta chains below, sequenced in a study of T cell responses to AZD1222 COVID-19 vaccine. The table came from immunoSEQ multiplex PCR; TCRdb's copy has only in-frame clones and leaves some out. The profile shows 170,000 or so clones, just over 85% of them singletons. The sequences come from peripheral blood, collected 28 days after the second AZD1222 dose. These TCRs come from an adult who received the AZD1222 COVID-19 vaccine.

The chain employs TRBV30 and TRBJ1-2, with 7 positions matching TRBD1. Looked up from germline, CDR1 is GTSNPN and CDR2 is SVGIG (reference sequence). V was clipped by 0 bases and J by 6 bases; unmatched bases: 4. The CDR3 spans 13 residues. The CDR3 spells CAWSVGQWDGYTF. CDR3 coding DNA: TGTGCCTGGAGTGTGGGACAGTGGGATGGCTACACCTTC. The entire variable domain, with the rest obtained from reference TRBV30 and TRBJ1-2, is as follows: SQTIHQWPATLVQPVGSPLSLECTVEGTSNPNLYWYRQAAGRGLQLLFYSVGIGQISSEVPQNLSASRPQDRQFILSSKKLLLSDSGFYLCAWSVGQWDGYTFGSGTRLTVV.

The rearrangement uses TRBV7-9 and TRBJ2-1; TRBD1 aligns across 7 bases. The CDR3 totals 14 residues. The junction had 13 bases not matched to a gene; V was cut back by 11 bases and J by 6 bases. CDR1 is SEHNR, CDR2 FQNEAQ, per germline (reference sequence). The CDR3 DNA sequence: TGTGCCGCACCACGAGGGGGCGTCGGCAATGAGCAGTTCTTC. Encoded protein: CAAPRGGVGNEQFF. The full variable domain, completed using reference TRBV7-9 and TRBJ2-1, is DTGVSQNPRHKITKRGQNVTFRCDPISEHNRLYWYRQTLGQGPEFLTYFQNEAQLEKSRLLSDRFSAERPKGSFSTLEIQRTEQGDSAMYLCAAPRGGVGNEQFFGPGTRLTVL.

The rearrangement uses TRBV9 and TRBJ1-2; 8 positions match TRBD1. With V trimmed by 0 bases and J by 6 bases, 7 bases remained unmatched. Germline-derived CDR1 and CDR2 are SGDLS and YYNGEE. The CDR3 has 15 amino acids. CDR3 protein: CASSVVPGGNNGYTF. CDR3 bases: TGTGCCAGCAGCGTAGTCCCAGGGGGCAACAATGGCTACACCTTC.

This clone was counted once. As DNA, the CDR3 is TGCGCCAGCAGCCAAGAGGTGAGGTTGGGGGGCTACACCTTC. Translated, it gives CASSQEVRLGGYTF. The rearrangement links TRBV4-1 to TRBJ1-2; D gene ambiguous. The length of the CDR3 is 14 residues. The V gene lost 0 bases and the J gene lost 8 bases, with 13 bases spanning the gap. Germline values: CDR1 MGHRA, CDR2 YSYEKL.

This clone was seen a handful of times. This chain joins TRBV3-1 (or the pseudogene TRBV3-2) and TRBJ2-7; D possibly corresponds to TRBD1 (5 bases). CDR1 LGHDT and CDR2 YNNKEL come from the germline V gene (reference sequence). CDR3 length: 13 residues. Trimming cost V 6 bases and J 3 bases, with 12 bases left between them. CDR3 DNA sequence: TGTGCCAGCAGAGCCCAGGGTTACTACGAGCAGTACTTC. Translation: CASRAQGYYEQYF.

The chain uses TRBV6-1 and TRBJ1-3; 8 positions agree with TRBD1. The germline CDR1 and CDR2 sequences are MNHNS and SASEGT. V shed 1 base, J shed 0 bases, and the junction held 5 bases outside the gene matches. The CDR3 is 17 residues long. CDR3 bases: TGTGCCAGCAGTGAAGGGAGGACAGGGCTCTCTGGAAACACCATATATTTT. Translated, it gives CASSEGRTGLSGNTIYF.

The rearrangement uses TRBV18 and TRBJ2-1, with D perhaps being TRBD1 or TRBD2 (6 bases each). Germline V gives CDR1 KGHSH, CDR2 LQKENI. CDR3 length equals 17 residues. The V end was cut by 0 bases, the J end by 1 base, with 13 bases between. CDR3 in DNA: TGTGCCAGCTCACCACCCTTGGGGGGCAGTTCCTACAATGAGCAGTTCTTC. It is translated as CASSPPLGGSSYNEQFF.

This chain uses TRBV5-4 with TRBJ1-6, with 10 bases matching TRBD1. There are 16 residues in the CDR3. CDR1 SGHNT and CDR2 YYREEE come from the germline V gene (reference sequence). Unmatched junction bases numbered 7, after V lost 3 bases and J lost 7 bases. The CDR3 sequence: CASSSPPGQGNSPLHF. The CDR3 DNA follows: TGTGCCAGCAGCTCGCCACCGGGACAGGGGAATTCACCCCTCCACTTT.

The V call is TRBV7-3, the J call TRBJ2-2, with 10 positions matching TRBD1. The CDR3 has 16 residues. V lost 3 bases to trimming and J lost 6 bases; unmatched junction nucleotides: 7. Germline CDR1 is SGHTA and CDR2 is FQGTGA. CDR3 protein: CASSFTGTGEPGELFF. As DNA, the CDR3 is TGTGCCAGCAGCTTTACCGGGACAGGGGAACCCGGGGAGCTGTTTTTT.

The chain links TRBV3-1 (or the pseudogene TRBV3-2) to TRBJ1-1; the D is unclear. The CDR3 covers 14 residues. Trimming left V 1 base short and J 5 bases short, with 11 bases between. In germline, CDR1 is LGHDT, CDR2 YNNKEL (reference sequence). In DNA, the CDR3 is TGTGCCAGCAGCCAAGTAAGTTCGGAGACTGAAGCTTTCTTT. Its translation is CASSQVSSETEAFF.

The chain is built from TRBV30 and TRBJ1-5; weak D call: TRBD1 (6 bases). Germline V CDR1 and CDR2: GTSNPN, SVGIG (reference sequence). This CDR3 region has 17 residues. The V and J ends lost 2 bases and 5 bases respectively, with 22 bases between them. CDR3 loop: CAWSSGTYRGLHQPQHF. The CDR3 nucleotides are TGTGCCTGGAGTTCAGGGACCTACCGGGGGCTACATCAGCCCCAGCATTTT.

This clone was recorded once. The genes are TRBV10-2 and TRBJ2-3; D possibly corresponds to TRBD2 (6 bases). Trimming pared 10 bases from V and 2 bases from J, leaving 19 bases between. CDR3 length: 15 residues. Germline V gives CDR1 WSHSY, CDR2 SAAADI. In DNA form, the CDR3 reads TGCGCCACACTGGGGGGACTTCTCACCACAGATACGCAGTATTTT. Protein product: CATLGGLLTTDTQYF.

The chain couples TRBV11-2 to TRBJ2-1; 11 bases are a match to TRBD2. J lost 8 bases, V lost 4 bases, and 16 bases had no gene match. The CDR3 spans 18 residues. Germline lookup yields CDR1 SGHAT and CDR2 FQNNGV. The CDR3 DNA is TGTGCCAGCAGCTCCACTAGCGGGGGTGTCGCGCGGAGAGATGAGCAGTTCTTC. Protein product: CASSSTSGGVARRDEQFF.

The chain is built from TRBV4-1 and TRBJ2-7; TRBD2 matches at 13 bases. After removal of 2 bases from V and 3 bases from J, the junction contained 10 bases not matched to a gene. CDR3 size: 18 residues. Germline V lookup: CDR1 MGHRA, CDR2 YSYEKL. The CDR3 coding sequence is TGCGCCAGCAGCCAACGACCCGGACTAGCGGGGGACCTCTACGAGCAGTACTTC. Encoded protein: CASSQRPGLAGDLYEQYF.

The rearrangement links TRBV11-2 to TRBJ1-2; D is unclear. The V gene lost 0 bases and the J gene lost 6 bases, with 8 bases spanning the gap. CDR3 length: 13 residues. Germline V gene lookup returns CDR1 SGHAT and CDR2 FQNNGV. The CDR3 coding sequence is TGTGCCAGCAGCTTAGATCGGCGGAATGGCTACACCTTC. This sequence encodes CASSLDRRNGYTF.

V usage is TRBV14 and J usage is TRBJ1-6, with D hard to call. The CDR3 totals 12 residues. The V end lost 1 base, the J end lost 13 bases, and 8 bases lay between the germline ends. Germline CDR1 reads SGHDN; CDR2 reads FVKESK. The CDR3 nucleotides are TGTGCCAGCAGCCAAGGAGGGTGGCCCCTCCACTTT. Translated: CASSQGGWPLHF. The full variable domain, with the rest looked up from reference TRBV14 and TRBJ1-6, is EAGVTQFPSHSVIEKGQTVTLRCDPISGHDNLYWYRRVMGKEIKFLLHFVKESKQDESGMPNNRFLAERTGGTYSTLKVQPAELEDSGVYFCASSQGGWPLHFGNGTRLTVT.

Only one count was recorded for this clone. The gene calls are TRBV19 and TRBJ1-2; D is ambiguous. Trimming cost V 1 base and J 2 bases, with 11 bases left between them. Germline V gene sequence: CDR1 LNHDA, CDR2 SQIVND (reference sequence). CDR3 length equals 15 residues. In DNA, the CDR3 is TGTGCCAGTAGTATAGGCGAGACGGTAAACTATGGCTACACCTTC. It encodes CASSIGETVNYGYTF.

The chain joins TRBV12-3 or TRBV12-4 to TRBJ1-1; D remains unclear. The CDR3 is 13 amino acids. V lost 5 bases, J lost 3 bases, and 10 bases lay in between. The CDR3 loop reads CASSITVDTEAFF. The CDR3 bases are TGTGCCAGCAGTATCACAGTTGACACTGAAGCTTTCTTT.

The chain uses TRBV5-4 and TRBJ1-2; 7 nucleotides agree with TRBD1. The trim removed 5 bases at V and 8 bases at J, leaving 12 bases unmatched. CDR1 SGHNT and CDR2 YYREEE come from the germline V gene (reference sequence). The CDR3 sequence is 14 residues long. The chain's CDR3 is CASSLQGQLRGYTF. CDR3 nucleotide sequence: TGTGCCAGCAGTTTACAGGGGCAGCTGAGGGGCTACACCTTC. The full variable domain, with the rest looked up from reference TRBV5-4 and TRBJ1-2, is ETGVTQSPTHLIKTRGQQVTLRCSSQSGHNTVSWYQQALGQGPQFIFQYYREEENGRGNFPPRFSGLQFPNYSSELNVNALELDDSALYLCASSLQGQLRGYTFGSGTRLTVV.

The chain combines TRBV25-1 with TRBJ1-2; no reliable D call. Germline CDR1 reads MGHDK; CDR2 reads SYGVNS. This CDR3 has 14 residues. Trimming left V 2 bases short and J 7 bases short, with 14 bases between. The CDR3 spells CASSEGASVGGYTF. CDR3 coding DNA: TGTGCCAGCAGTGAAGGAGCAAGCGTCGGTGGCTACACCTTC.

As DNA, the CDR3 is TGTGCCAGCAGTTCCCTGGCGTACGAGCAGTACTTC. Protein: CASSSLAYEQYF. V gene TRBV6-2 or TRBV6-3 combines with J gene TRBJ2-7; no clear D gene. Germline-derived CDR1 and CDR2 are MNHEY and SVGEGT. The germline V and J ends were trimmed by 4 bases and 4 bases, with 8 bases remaining between them. The CDR3 consists of 12 residues.

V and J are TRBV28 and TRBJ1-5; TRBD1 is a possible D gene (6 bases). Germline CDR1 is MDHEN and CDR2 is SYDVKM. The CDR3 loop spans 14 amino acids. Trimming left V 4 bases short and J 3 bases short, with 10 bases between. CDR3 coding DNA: TGTGCCAGCAGTTCCCCAGGGGACAATCAGCCCCAGCATTTT. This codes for CASSSPGDNQPQHF.

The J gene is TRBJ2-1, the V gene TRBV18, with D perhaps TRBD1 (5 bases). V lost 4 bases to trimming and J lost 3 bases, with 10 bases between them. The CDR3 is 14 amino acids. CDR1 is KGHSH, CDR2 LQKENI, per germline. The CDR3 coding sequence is TGTGCCAGCTCACTTAATACAGGCTACAATGAGCAGTTCTTC. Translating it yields CASSLNTGYNEQFF.

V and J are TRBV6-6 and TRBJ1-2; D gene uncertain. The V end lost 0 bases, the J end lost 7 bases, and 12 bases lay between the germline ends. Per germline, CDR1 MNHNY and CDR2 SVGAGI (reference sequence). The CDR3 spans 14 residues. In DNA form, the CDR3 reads TGTGCCAGCAGTTACTCGTCGTCCGGAGGTGGCTACACCTTC. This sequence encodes CASSYSSSGGGYTF.

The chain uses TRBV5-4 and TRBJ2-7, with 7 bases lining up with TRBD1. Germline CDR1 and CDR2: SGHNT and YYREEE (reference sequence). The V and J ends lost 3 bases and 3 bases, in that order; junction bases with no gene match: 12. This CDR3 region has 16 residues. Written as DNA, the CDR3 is TGTGCCAGCAGCTCAAAGTGGGCAGGGGGTTACTACGAGCAGTACTTC. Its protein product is CASSSKWAGGYYEQYF.

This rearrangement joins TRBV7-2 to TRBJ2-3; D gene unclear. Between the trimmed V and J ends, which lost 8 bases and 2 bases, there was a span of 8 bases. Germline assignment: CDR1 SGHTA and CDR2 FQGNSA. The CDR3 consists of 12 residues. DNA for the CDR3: TGTGCCAGCCGCGACGACACAGATACGCAGTATTTT. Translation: CASRDDTDTQYF. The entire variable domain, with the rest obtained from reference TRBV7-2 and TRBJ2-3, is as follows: GAGVSQSPSNKVTEKGKDVELRCDPISGHTALYWYRQSLGQGLEFLIYFQGNSAPDKSGLPSDRFSAERTGGSVSTLTIQRTQQEDSAVYLCASRDDTDTQYFGPGTRLTVL.

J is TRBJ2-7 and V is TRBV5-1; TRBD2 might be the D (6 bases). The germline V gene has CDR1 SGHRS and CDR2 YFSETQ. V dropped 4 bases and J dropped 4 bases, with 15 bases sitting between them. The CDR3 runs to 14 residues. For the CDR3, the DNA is TGCGCCAGCAGCGCCGCCTTTGGGGGGTACGAGCAGTACTTC. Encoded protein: CASSAAFGGYEQYF. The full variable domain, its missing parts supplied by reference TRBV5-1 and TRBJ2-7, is KAGVTQTPRYLIKTRGQQVTLSCSPISGHRSVSWYQQTPGQGLQFLFEYFSETQRNKGNFPGRFSGRQFSNSRSEMNVSTLELGDSALYLCASSAAFGGYEQYFGPGTRLTVT.

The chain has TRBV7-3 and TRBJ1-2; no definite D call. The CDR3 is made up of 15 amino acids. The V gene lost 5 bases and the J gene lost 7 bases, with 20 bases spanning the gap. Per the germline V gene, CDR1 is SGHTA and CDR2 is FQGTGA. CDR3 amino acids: CASSKDPSQTGGYTF. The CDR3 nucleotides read TGTGCCAGCAGCAAGGACCCATCCCAAACGGGTGGCTACACCTTC.

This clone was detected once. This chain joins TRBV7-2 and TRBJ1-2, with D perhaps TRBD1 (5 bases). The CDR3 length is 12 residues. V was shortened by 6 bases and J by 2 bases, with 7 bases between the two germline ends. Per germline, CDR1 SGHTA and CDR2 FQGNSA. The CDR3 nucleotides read TGTGCCAGCAGTAACAGGAACTATGGCTACACCTTC. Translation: CASSNRNYGYTF.

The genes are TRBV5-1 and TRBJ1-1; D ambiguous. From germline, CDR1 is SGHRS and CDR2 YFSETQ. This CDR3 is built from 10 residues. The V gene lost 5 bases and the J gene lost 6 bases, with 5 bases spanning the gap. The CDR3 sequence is CASRGPEAFF. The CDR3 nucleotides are TGCGCCAGCAGAGGGCCTGAAGCTTTCTTT.

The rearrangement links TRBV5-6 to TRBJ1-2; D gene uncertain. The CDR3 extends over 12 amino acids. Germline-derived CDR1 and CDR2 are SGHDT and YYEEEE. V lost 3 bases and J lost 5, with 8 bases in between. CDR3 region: CASSSLGYGYTF. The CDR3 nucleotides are TGTGCCAGCAGCTCGTTGGGGTATGGCTACACCTTC.

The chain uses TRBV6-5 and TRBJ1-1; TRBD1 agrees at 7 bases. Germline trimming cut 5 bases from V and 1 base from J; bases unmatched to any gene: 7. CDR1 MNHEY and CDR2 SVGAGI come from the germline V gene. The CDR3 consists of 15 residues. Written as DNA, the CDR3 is TGTGCCAGCAGTCTAGCGGGACAGAAGAACACTGAAGCTTTCTTT. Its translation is CASSLAGQKNTEAFF.